A single sample gave rise to the 3 T cell receptor beta chains below, sequenced in a study of read filtering for tumor transcriptome and immune sequencing. Molecular barcoded adaptors covering alpha/delta and beta/gamma chains were used on about 0.4 ug RNA. TCRdb re-analysed the reads in MiXCR, keeping a single row per CDR3 protein. The table records tens of thousands of distinct CDR3 sequences, around a fifth of them present only once. Source material: a population of CD138-negative cells sorted from bone marrow. These receptors were obtained from a donor aged 40 or over with multiple myeloma.

Concerning this clonotype: A clone one base away is much larger, so this may be a read error. The chain has TRBV5-1 and TRBJ2-5; a weak D match, TRBD2 (6 bases). CDR3 length: 14 residues. CDR1 SGHRS and CDR2 YFSETQ come from the germline V gene. The CDR3: CVSSLEGWGETQYF. As DNA, the CDR3 is TGCGTCAGCAGCTTGGAGGGGTGGGGAGAGACCCAGTACTTC.

This clonotype was seen ten or more times. This rearrangement joins TRBV29-1 to TRBJ2-3; unclear D gene. Germline-derived CDR1 and CDR2 are SQVTM and ANQGSEA. V was trimmed by 1 base and J by 0 bases, leaving 11 bases between them. The CDR3 covers 15 residues. CDR3 DNA: TGCAGCGTTGAAGGTACACCTATTAGCACAGATACGCAGTATTTT. This gives the protein CSVEGTPISTDTQYF.

This clonotype was seen once. The CDR3 ends on some other residue instead of the conserved phenylalanine or tryptophan, so this is likely a read error. The chain combines TRBV7-3 with TRBJ2-1; D may be TRBD1 (6 bases). In germline, CDR1 is SGHTA, CDR2 FQGTGA. CDR3 size: 19 residues. The DNA for the CDR3 is TGTGCCAGTAGCTTAAGTCCCACATTCCGGACAGAGACCTACAATGAGCAGTTCCTC. Protein product: CASSLSPTFRTETYNEQFL.